What follows are 15 T cell receptor beta chains derived from one specimen sequenced in a study of cytomegalovirus exposure and HLA in healthy donors. PCR primers comprised 60 Vbeta and 13 Jbeta primers. Here immunoSEQ multiplex PCR was the method, and the copy in TCRdb shows in-frame clones only, minus some. The sample contains tens of thousands of clones, less than 75% of which appear only once. The sequencing input was PBMCs. The receptors shown here come from a woman aged 45-65 years in good health and CMV-seropositive.

This clone is a singleton in its sample. The chain joins TRBV7-6 to TRBJ1-4, with D hard to call. This CDR3 is built from 15 residues. Between the trimmed V and J ends, which lost 5 bases and 10 bases, there was a span of 20 bases. Germline V gives CDR1 SGHVS, CDR2 FNYEAQ. For the CDR3, the DNA is TGTGCCAGCAGCCACTTTCCGGAGGGTGCGGCAAAACTGTTTTTT. Translated: CASSHFPEGAAKLFF.

This clone came up once. This sequence joins TRBV28 and TRBJ1-5, with TRBD1 matching 7 bases. The ends lost 8 bases at V and 1 base at J; junction bases unmatched: 5. The V gene's germline CDR1 is MDHEN and CDR2 SYDVKM. The CDR3 spans 14 residues. The DNA of the CDR3 is TGTGCCAGCTCCAGGGGGACGAGCAATCAGCCCCAGCATTTT. Its protein is CASSRGTSNQPQHF. The full variable domain, completed using reference TRBV28 and TRBJ1-5, is DVKVTQSSRYLVKRTGEKVFLECVQDMDHENMFWYRQDPGLGLRLIYFSYDVKMKEKGDIPEGYSVSREKKERFSLILESASTNQTSMYLCASSRGTSNQPQHFGDGTRLSIL.

This clone appeared once. The chain employs TRBV28 and TRBJ2-4, with D perhaps TRBD2 (6 bases). The CDR3 contains 19 residues. V lost 5 bases to trimming and J lost 0 bases, with 23 bases between them. The germline CDR1 and CDR2 sequences are MDHEN and SYDVKM. As DNA, the CDR3 is TGTGCCAGCAGTCGAACTCAGGGACTCGCAGACCTAGCCAAAAACATTCAGTACTTC. Protein: CASSRTQGLADLAKNIQYF.

V usage is TRBV11-2 and J usage is TRBJ2-1, with 7 bases identical to TRBD2. This CDR3 spans 15 amino acids. Germline lookup yields CDR1 SGHAT and CDR2 FQNNGV. Losses at the gene ends were 3 bases for V and 1 base for J; bases not matched to a gene: 3. CDR3 sequence reads: CASSFSSGSYNEQFF. CDR3 nucleotides: TGTGCCAGCAGCTTTTCTAGCGGATCCTACAATGAGCAGTTCTTC.

The J gene is TRBJ2-7, the V gene TRBV7-3; TRBD1 matches at 12 bases. The V and J ends lost 5 bases and 6 bases, in that order; junction bases with no gene match: 8. The CDR3 runs 15 residues. CDR1 and CDR2 from the germline V gene are SGHTA and FQGTGA. CDR3 amino acids: CASSRTGTGGGEQYF. The CDR3 nucleotides read TGTGCCAGCAGCCGGACCGGGACAGGGGGCGGCGAGCAGTACTTC.

The gene calls are TRBV27 and TRBJ1-5; the match to TRBD1 covers 10 bases. CDR3 length: 16 residues. Per the germline V gene, CDR1 is MNHEY and CDR2 is SMNVEV (reference sequence). V lost 2 bases, J lost 4 bases, and 5 bases stayed unmatched. CDR3 residues: CASSLNRDRGNQPQHF. The CDR3 region has the DNA TGTGCCAGCAGTTTAAACCGGGACAGGGGTAATCAGCCCCAGCATTTT.

The CDR3: CASSYYRATNEKLFF. The CDR3 bases are TGTGCCAGCAGTTACTACAGGGCAACTAATGAAAAACTGTTTTTT. The chain employs TRBV6-5 and TRBJ1-4; TRBD1 might be the D (6 bases). With 1 base removed from V and 0 bases from J, the gap between germline ends came to 6 bases. CDR3 size: 15 residues. Germline V gene sequence: CDR1 MNHEY, CDR2 SVGAGI.

This chain connects TRBV28 to TRBJ2-7; the D gene is possibly TRBD1 (6 bases). This CDR3 has 11 residues. Trimming stripped 8 bases from V and 4 bases from J, with 9 bases between. Germline V lookup: CDR1 MDHEN, CDR2 SYDVKM. The CDR3 nucleotides are TGTGCCAGCTCAAGGGGGTACGAGCAGTACTTC. It specifies CASSRGYEQYF.

This rearrangement joins TRBV29-1 to TRBJ1-3; no clear D. In germline, CDR1 is SQVTM, CDR2 ANQGSEA. Trimming took 4 bases from V and 4 from J, leaving 8 bases between them. The CDR3 runs to 12 residues. CDR3 loop: CSVVVSGNTIYF. CDR3 nucleotides: TGCAGCGTTGTCGTCTCCGGAAACACCATATATTTT.

This clone was detected only once. The CDR3 nucleotides read TGTGCCAGCAGTTTACGGGGAAGAGATGGCTACACCTTC. Residues: CASSLRGRDGYTF. The chain links TRBV27 to TRBJ1-2; no firm D call. Germline CDR1 reads MNHEY; CDR2 reads SMNVEV (reference sequence). Trimming left V 2 bases short and J 6 bases short, with 10 bases between. The CDR3 contains 13 residues.

This chain connects TRBV20-1 to TRBJ2-7; 8 nucleotides match TRBD2. The CDR3 spans 11 residues. The germline CDR1 and CDR2 sequences are DFQATT and SNEGSKA (reference sequence). The V segment lost 3 bases and the J segment 12 bases; nucleotides outside the gene matches: 7. CDR3 in DNA: TGCAGTGCTAGTTCCCAGCGGGAGTTGTACTTC. Protein product: CSASSQRELYF.

The chain uses TRBV27 and TRBJ1-2, with 9 bases that match TRBD1. CDR1 is MNHEY and CDR2 is SMNVEV in the germline V gene (reference sequence). After removal of 5 bases from V and 8 bases from J, the junction contained 12 bases not matched to a gene. The length of the CDR3 is 15 residues. DNA of the CDR3: TGTGCCAGCAGTCCGCCGGGACAGGGAGGCTGGGGCTACACCTTC. Its translation: CASSPPGQGGWGYTF.

The gene calls are TRBV7-8 and TRBJ2-7, with D perhaps matching TRBD1 (5 bases). This CDR3 has 13 amino acids. Germline loops: CDR1 SGHVS, CDR2 FQNEAQ. V dropped 3 bases and J dropped 5 bases, with 11 bases sitting between them. CDR3 sequence: CASSFSTVNEQYF. The CDR3 nucleotides are TGTGCCAGCAGCTTCTCGACAGTCAACGAGCAGTACTTC.

The V and J genes are TRBV21-1 and TRBJ1-2. TRBV21-1 is tagged as a pseudogene. There are 11 residues in the CDR3. Written as DNA, the CDR3 is TGTGCCAGCAGTGTGGGGGGTGGCTACACCTTC. It codes for CASSVGGGYTF.

The chain carries TRBV29-1 and TRBJ2-7; D remains ambiguous. This CDR3 contains 12 residues. Germline CDR1 is SQVTM and CDR2 is ANQGSEA. V was clipped by 6 bases and J by 5 bases, with 14 bases between them. As DNA, the CDR3 is TGCAGCGTCCTCGGTTCCACGGACGAGCAGTACTTC. It yields the protein CSVLGSTDEQYF.